The clone carrying this T cell receptor beta chain was counted many times. The antigen is undetermined. The sample belongs to a study of regulatory T cells in long-lasting Graves disease. Study-wide points: TCR diversity was lower in persistent than newly diagnosed Graves' disease.

The time point is: newly diagnosed GD, antithyroid drugs for less than 3 months. Extracted PBMC RNA gave rise to the TCR library. It was by American Thyroid Association guidelines that Graves' disease was diagnosed. Arm-PCR of CDR3 regions and iRepertoire HTBI primers were the basis on which TCR beta libraries were built. Each CDR3 protein gets one entry after TCRdb re-called the multiplex PCR reads with MiXCR. The sample lists some 410,000 distinct CDR3 sequences, about 17% occurring once. Per germline, CDR1 SEHNR and CDR2 FQNEAQ (reference sequence). V lost 7 bases to trimming and J lost 6 bases, with 9 bases between them. CDR3 length: 12 residues. These same records also appear under a second study, on T cells in Graves' hyperthyroidism and ophthalmopathy.

The starting material was peripheral blood mononuclear cells (PBMCs), obtained at new diagnosis, from a patient treated with antithyroid drugs. The gene calls are TRBV7-9 and TRBJ2-2; D unresolved. The receptor was isolated from a woman aged 30 to 39 with Graves disease. CDR3 coding DNA: TGTGCCAGCACCCCGTTCGCCGGGGAGCTGTTTTTT. Translating gives CASTPFAGELFF. The full variable domain, in which reference TRBV7-9 and TRBJ2-2 provide the parts outside the CDR3, is DTGVSQNPRHKITKRGQNVTFRCDPISEHNRLYWYRQTLGQGPEFLTYFQNEAQLEKSRLLSDRFSAERPKGSFSTLEIQRTEQGDSAMYLCASTPFAGELFFGEGSRLTVL.